This TCR beta chain comes out of a study of cytomegalovirus exposure and HLA in healthy donors. Turning to the study itself: The 120 validation repertoires matched the roughly 700 first-cohort repertoires in platform, a later analysis reported.

Findings and caveats of the study: A few CMV-associated chains proved CMV antigen-specific in vitro. Diagnosis of cytomegalovirus status made by the classifier reportedly showed high specificity and sensitivity.

The V and J ends lost 3 bases and 4 bases, in that order; junction bases with no gene match: 8. The CDR3 has 15 residues. CDR1 is KGHSH and CDR2 is LQKENI in the germline V gene. In regard to this clone: The target antigen is unknown.

Produced via immunoSEQ multiplex PCR; TCRdb's table is partial and in-frame only. This table has about 250,000 clones, around nine tenths appearing once. Donors came from a validation cohort of 95 to 150 subjects, distinct from the first 666-subject cohort. The material sequenced was PBMCs. The chain uses TRBV18 and TRBJ1-2; TRBD1 aligns across 7 bases. The TCR sequence derives from a man aged 18 to 30 in good health and CMV-seronegative. CDR3 DNA: TGTGCCAGCTCACCGAATACAGGGGCCCTCTATGGCTACACCTTC. This codes for CASSPNTGALYGYTF.